The present T cell receptor beta chain was sequenced within a study of regulatory T cells in long-lasting Graves disease. Noted time point: newly diagnosed GD, antithyroid drugs for less than 3 months. RNA extracted from PBMCs served as the sequencing template. According to the study, TCR beta libraries were built with iRepertoire HTBI primers and CDR3-region Arm-PCR. TCRdb called the multiplex PCR reads again in MiXCR, with one record for every CDR3 protein. The profile shows about 560,000 distinct CDR3 sequences, approximately 16% of them singletons. This sample was shared with a second study, whose subject was T cells in Graves' hyperthyroidism and ophthalmopathy.

The starting material was peripheral blood mononuclear cells (PBMCs), obtained at new diagnosis, from a patient treated with antithyroid drugs. The receptor comes from a man aged 18 to 29 with Graves disease.

CDR3 sequence (DNA): TGTGCCAGCAGGACGGGGACTAGCGGACCCTACAATGAGCAGTTCTTC. It yields the protein CASRTGTSGPYNEQFF. The chain couples TRBV6-1 to TRBJ2-1, with 11 bases fitting TRBD2. This CDR3 comprises 16 residues. The J segment lost 2 bases and the V segment lost 6 bases, leaving 6 bases of the junction unmatched. CDR1 is MNHNS and CDR2 is SASEGT in the germline V gene.